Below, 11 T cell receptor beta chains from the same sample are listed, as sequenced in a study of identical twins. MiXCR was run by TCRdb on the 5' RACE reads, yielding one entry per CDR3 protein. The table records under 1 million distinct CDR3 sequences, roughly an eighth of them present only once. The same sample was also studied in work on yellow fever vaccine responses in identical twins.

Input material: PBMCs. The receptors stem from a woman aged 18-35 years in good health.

CDR3: CASSQGPAGAKSLGYGYTF. In DNA form, the CDR3 reads TGCGCCAGCAGCCAAGGCCCCGCGGGGGCCAAATCCCTTGGCTATGGCTACACCTTC. The chain is built from TRBV4-1 and TRBJ1-2; the D gene is possibly TRBD1 (6 bases). Per germline, CDR1 MGHRA and CDR2 YSYEKL. This CDR3 has 19 amino acids. V was clipped by 1 base and J by 4 bases, with 25 bases between them.

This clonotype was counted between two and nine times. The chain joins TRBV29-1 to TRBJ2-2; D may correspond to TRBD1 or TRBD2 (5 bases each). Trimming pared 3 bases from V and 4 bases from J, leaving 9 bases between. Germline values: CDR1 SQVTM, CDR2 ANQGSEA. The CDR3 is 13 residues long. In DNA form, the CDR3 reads TGCAGCGTTGACAGGGCGGGCACCGGGGAGCTGTTTTTT. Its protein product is CSVDRAGTGELFF.

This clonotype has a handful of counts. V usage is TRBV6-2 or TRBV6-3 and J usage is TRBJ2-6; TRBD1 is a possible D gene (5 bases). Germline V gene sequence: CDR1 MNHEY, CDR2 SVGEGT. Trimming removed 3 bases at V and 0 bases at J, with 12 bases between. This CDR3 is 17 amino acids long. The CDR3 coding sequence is TGTGCCAGCAGTTATAACAGGAAGGGCTCTGGGGCCAACGTCCTGACTTTC. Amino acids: CASSYNRKGSGANVLTF.

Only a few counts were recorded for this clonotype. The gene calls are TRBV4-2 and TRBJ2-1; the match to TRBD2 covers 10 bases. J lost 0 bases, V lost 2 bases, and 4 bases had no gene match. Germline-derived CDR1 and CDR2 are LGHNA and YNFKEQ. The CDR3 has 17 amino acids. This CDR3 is CASSQPSGSSSYNEQFF. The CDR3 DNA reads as TGTGCCAGCAGCCAACCTAGCGGGAGTTCCTCCTACAATGAGCAGTTCTTC.

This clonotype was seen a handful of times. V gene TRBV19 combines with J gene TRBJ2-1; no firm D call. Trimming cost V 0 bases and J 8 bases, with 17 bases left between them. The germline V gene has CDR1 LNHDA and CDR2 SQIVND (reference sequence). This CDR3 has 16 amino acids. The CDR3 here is CASSIDLPRSGDEQFF. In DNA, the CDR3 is TGTGCCAGTAGTATAGATCTCCCCAGGAGTGGCGATGAGCAGTTCTTC.

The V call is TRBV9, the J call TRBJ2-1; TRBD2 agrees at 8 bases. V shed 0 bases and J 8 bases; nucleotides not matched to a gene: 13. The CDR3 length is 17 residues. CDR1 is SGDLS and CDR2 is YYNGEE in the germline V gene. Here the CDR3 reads CASSVASGGSGNHEQFF. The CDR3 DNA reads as TGTGCCAGCAGCGTAGCTTCGGGGGGTAGCGGGAACCATGAGCAGTTCTTC. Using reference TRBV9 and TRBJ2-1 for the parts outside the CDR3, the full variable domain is DSGVTQTPKHLITATGQRVTLRCSPRSGDLSVYWYQQSLDQGLQFLIQYYNGEERAKGNILERFSAQQFPDLHSELNLSSLELGDSALYFCASSVASGGSGNHEQFFGPGTRLTVL.

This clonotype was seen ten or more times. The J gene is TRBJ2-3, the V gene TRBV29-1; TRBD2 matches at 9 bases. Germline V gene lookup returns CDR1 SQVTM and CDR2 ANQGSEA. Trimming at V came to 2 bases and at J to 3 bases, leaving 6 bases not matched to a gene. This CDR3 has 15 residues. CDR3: CSVETPGLATDTQYF. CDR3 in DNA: TGCAGCGTTGAAACTCCGGGACTAGCTACAGATACGCAGTATTTT.

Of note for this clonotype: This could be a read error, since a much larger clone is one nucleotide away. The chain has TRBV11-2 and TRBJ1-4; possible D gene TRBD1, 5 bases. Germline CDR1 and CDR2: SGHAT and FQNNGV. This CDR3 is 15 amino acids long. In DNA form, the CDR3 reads TGTGCCAGCAGCTTGGTGGGACCGGTTAATGAAAATCTGTTTTTT. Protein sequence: CASSLVGPVNENLFF.

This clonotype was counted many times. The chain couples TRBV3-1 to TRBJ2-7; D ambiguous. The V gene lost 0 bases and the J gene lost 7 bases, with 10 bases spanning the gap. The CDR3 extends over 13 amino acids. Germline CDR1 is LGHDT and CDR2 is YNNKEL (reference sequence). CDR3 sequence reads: CASSQDELGEQYF. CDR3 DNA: TGTGCCAGCAGCCAAGATGAATTGGGGGAGCAGTACTTC.

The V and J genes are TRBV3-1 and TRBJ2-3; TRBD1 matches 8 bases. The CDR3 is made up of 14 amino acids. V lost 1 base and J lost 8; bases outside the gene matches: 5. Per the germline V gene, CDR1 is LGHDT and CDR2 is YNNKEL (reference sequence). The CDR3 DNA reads TGTGCCAGCAGCCAAGTGGGACAGGCGACTACGCAGTATTTT. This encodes CASSQVGQATTQYF.

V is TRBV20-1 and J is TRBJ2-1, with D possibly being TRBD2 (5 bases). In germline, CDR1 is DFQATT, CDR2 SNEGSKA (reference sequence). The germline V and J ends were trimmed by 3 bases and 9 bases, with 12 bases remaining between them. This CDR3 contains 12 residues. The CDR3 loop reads CSARALALEQFF. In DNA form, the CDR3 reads TGCAGTGCTAGGGCTTTAGCGCTTGAGCAGTTCTTC.